This TCR beta chain was recorded in a study of T cells and Merkel cell carcinoma outcomes. This clone came up once. The antigen is not known. Produced via immunoSEQ multiplex PCR; TCRdb's table is partial and in-frame only. The data hold about 2,000 clones, with 89% observed a single time. Points from the study as a whole: Merkel cell carcinoma outcomes were reportedly predicted by repertoire and T-cell density.

Germline loops: CDR1 SGHNT, CDR2 YENEEA. The CDR3 length is 12 residues. V was clipped by 5 bases and J by 3 bases, with 7 bases between them. This receptor was obtained from a human donor with Merkel cell carcinoma. This rearrangement joins TRBV11-3 to TRBJ1-2; perhaps TRBD1 as D (6 bases). The sample was tumor tissue from Merkel cell carcinoma. In DNA form, the CDR3 reads TGTGCCAGCAGCGGGGGCTACTATGGCTACACCTTC. It specifies CASSGGYYGYTF.